These 27 T cell receptor beta chains came from one sample sequenced in a study of human thymus T cells (TCRdb year 2020). The library was produced with the immunoSEQ multiplex PCR assay. TCRdb's version of the immuneACCESS table is confined to in-frame rearrangements and falls short of the full clone set. An unresolved V gene accounts for under half of the shortfall where checked; the remainder is of unknown origin. In all, the sample holds some 72,000 clones, and approximately 97% of those were seen once. 0.031% of the sample is in the top ten clones. The thymus tissue came from surgical resects taken out during corrective cardiac surgery. The specimen was thymus tissue. The receptor source for this set is a boy under three years old with a congenital heart defect but otherwise immunologically healthy.

The chain is built from TRBV10-2 and TRBJ1-5, with 8 bases matching TRBD1. The V segment lost 4 bases and the J segment 4 bases; nucleotides outside the gene matches: 12. Looked up from germline, CDR1 is WSHSY and CDR2 is SAAADI. The CDR3 length is 17 residues. The CDR3 DNA is TGCGCCAGCAGTGGGGGGGGAGACAGGGGTACAAATCAGCCCCAGCATTTT. Translating gives CASSGGGDRGTNQPQHF.

As to this clone: At one end the junction does not follow the germline gene, possibly because of a read error. The chain uses TRBV7-2 and TRBJ2-1; a possible D gene is TRBD2 (6 bases). Looked up from germline, CDR1 is SGHTA and CDR2 is FQGNSA. This CDR3 has 17 residues. The CDR3 region has the DNA TGTGCCAGCAGCTTTGCCGTCGGAGGGCCCTCCGACAATGAGCAGTTCTTC. Protein sequence: CASSFAVGGPSDNEQFF.

V is TRBV15 and J is TRBJ1-2; a possible D gene is TRBD1 (6 bases). The germline V gene encodes CDR1 LNHNV and CDR2 YYDKDF (reference sequence). Trimming took 5 bases from V and 2 from J, leaving 15 bases between them. This CDR3 comprises 15 residues. CDR3 residues: CATSPHLRGNYGYTF. CDR3 bases: TGTGCCACCAGCCCTCATTTAAGGGGGAACTATGGCTACACCTTC.

The V gene is TRBV29-1, the J gene TRBJ1-2; D gene unclear. Germline lookup yields CDR1 SQVTM and CDR2 ANQGSEA. Trimming removed 4 bases at V and 1 base at J, with 16 bases between. The CDR3 has 15 residues. CDR3 residues: CSVAALLSYNYGYTF. The DNA of the CDR3 is TGCAGCGTTGCGGCCCTTTTGTCCTATAACTATGGCTACACCTTC. Combining the CDR3 with reference TRBV29-1 and TRBJ1-2 gives the whole variable domain SAVISQKPSRDICQRGTSLTIQCQVDSQVTMMFWYRQQPGQSLTLIATANQGSEATYESGFVIDKFPISRPNLTFSTLTVSNMSPEDSSIYLCSVAALLSYNYGYTFGSGTRLTVV.

The genes are TRBV4-3 and TRBJ1-2; D gene uncertain. Germline lookup yields CDR1 LGHNA and CDR2 YSLEER. This CDR3 has 15 residues. Trimming shortened V by 0 bases and J by 3 bases, and 11 bases separated the two germline ends. CDR3 sequence (DNA): TGCGCCAGCAGCCAAGATGGCGAGCACTACTATGGCTACACCTTC. Residues: CASSQDGEHYYGYTF.

This clone has a single count. This chain connects TRBV5-6 to TRBJ2-3; no firm D call. CDR1 SGHDT and CDR2 YYEEEE come from the germline V gene. This CDR3 contains 16 residues. The V gene lost 0 bases and the J gene lost 8 bases, with 19 bases spanning the gap. CDR3 protein: CASSLVDRSSPGTQYF. The CDR3 DNA reads as TGTGCCAGCAGCTTGGTTGACCGATCTTCTCCAGGTACGCAGTATTTT.

The chain combines TRBV6-5 with TRBJ1-4, with a tentative D call TRBD1 (5 bases). CDR1 is MNHEY, CDR2 SVGAGI, per germline. Trimming took 0 bases from V and 0 from J, leaving 8 bases between them. The CDR3 is 16 residues long. CDR3 DNA sequence: TGTGCCAGCAGTTACTCGCGGGGCGCAACTAATGAAAAACTGTTTTTT. Translating it yields CASSYSRGATNEKLFF.

This rearrangement joins TRBV13 to TRBJ2-7; D ambiguous. CDR1 and CDR2 (germline): PRHDT, FYEKMQ (reference sequence). V was clipped by 2 bases and J by 5 bases, with 7 bases between them. The CDR3 sequence is 12 residues long. CDR3 nucleotide sequence: TGTGCCAGCAGCTTACTTCTCCACGAGCAGTACTTC. This codes for CASSLLLHEQYF.

This clone was seen only once. This chain joins TRBV14 and TRBJ1-1; the D is unclear. The V gene's germline CDR1 is SGHDN and CDR2 FVKESK. Trimming shortened V by 1 base and J by 5 bases, and 14 bases separated the two germline ends. This CDR3 is built from 15 residues. The CDR3 region has the DNA TGTGCCAGCAGCCAAGTGGCGACGGAAGGGACTGAAGCTTTCTTT. Protein sequence: CASSQVATEGTEAFF.

V and J are TRBV7-2 and TRBJ2-7; the D is unclear. Germline CDR1 reads SGHTA; CDR2 reads FQGNSA. The CDR3 extends over 15 amino acids. V was clipped by 1 base and J by 0 bases, with 10 bases between them. CDR3 nucleotide sequence: TGTGCCAGCAGCTTAGAAGAGACCAGCTCCTACGAGCAGTACTTC. Protein: CASSLEETSSYEQYF.

The chain recombines TRBV10-1 with TRBJ1-2; the match to TRBD1 covers 8 bases. CDR1 is WNHNN and CDR2 is SYGVQD in the germline V gene (reference sequence). The CDR3 runs 14 residues. J gave up 6 bases and V 8 bases, and 11 bases lay outside the gene matches. CDR3 nucleotides: TGCGCCAGCGGCTTGCCGGACAGGGTAGATGGCTACACCTTC. Its translation is CASGLPDRVDGYTF.

The CDR3 protein is CASSLMGGSEAFF. The CDR3 DNA reads as TGTGCCAGCAGCTTGATGGGGGGCTCTGAAGCTTTCTTT. V usage is TRBV5-6 and J usage is TRBJ1-1; tentatively, D is TRBD1 (6 bases). Germline V gene lookup returns CDR1 SGHDT and CDR2 YYEEEE. Trimming left V 1 base short and J 6 bases short, with 10 bases between. The CDR3 is 13 residues long.

This clone was seen a single time. Written as DNA, the CDR3 is TGTGCCAGCTCACCAGGGCTAGCGGGAGGACCGAACACCGGGGAGCTGTTTTTT. As protein: CASSPGLAGGPNTGELFF. This chain uses TRBV18 with TRBJ2-2, with 11 bases aligning to TRBD2. This CDR3 spans 18 amino acids. V lost 2 bases and J lost 0; bases outside the gene matches: 5. Germline assignment: CDR1 KGHSH and CDR2 LQKENI. Drawing the rest from reference TRBV18 and TRBJ2-2, the complete variable domain is NAGVMQNPRHLVRRRGQEARLRCSPMKGHSHVYWYRQLPEEGLKFMVYLQKENIIDESGMPKERFSAEFPKEGPSILRIQQVVRGDSAAYFCASSPGLAGGPNTGELFFGEGSRLTVL.

This clone was picked up one time. The V call is TRBV25-1, the J call TRBJ1-1, with 9 bases lining up with TRBD1. The J segment lost 4 bases and the V segment lost 1 base, leaving 1 base of the junction unmatched. Germline values: CDR1 MGHDK, CDR2 SYGVNS. The length of the CDR3 is 14 residues. The CDR3 DNA sequence: TGTGCCAGCAGTGAATGGGACAGGGCCACTGAAGCTTTCTTT. This gives the protein CASSEWDRATEAFF.

V gene TRBV11-3 combines with J gene TRBJ2-7, with 10 bases lining up with TRBD2. CDR1 and CDR2 from the germline V gene are SGHNT and YENEEA. V dropped 6 bases and J dropped 7; count of bases not matched to a gene: 9. The CDR3 is 14 residues long. The CDR3 region has the DNA TGTGCCAGCAGTTCCAGCGGGAGGGCCGGGGAGCAGTACTTC. It translates to CASSSSGRAGEQYF.

This chain joins TRBV19 and TRBJ2-7, with D unresolved. CDR1 LNHDA and CDR2 SQIVND come from the germline V gene (reference sequence). Trimming took 7 bases from V and 5 from J, leaving 18 bases between them. This CDR3 is built from 14 residues. Written as DNA, the CDR3 is TGTGCCAGTACCCCCGGGTACACCCGCGACGAGCAGTACTTC. As protein: CASTPGYTRDEQYF.

A remark on this clone: In the same sample, other DNA sequences code for this CDR3. The chain couples TRBV10-3 to TRBJ2-7, with 11 bases aligning to TRBD1. J gave up 7 bases and V 4 bases, and 9 bases lay outside the gene matches. Germline CDR1 is ENHRY and CDR2 is SYGVKD. This CDR3 comprises 15 residues. The CDR3 sequence: CAISGTGGIYREQYF. In nucleotides, the CDR3 is TGTGCCATCAGTGGGACAGGGGGCATCTATCGGGAGCAGTACTTC.

The gene calls are TRBV28 and TRBJ1-2; tentative D call: TRBD1 (6 bases). This CDR3 has 14 residues. The germline V gene encodes CDR1 MDHEN and CDR2 SYDVKM. V lost 7 bases, J lost 5 bases, and 17 bases lay in between. The CDR3 DNA sequence: TGTGCCAGCATCCGCGCCGGGACAAATTATGGCTACACCTTC. This gives the protein CASIRAGTNYGYTF.

The chain combines TRBV9 with TRBJ2-3, with a possible D match to TRBD2 (5 bases). Deletions cut 3 bases from V and 7 bases from J, with 18 bases between. This CDR3 is 15 amino acids long. The germline V gene encodes CDR1 SGDLS and CDR2 YYNGEE. The CDR3 DNA sequence: TGTGCCAGCAGCGGACCAGAGCGGCGGTTTAATACGCAGTATTTT. Its translation is CASSGPERRFNTQYF.

In this sample, this clone turned up a few times. CDR3 region: CACASGNTIYF. The CDR3 nucleotides read TGTGCCTGTGCATCTGGAAACACCATATATTTT. V and J are TRBV19 and TRBJ1-3; unclear D gene. From germline, CDR1 is LNHDA and CDR2 SQIVND (reference sequence). Trimming left V 11 bases short and J 1 base short, with 6 bases between. This CDR3 has 11 amino acids.

This clone was recorded once. The J gene is TRBJ2-1, the V gene TRBV9, with TRBD2 identical over 9 bases. Germline values: CDR1 SGDLS, CDR2 YYNGEE. The CDR3 covers 20 residues. J was trimmed by 0 bases and V by 0 bases; bases with no gene match: 13. The CDR3 here is CASSVGMGSSSGVSYNEQFF. The CDR3 DNA sequence: TGTGCCAGCAGCGTAGGTATGGGATCGTCTAGCGGGGTCTCCTACAATGAGCAGTTCTTC.

A note on this clone: Mismatch with germline at one junction end may stem from a read error. The chain carries TRBV20-1 and TRBJ1-2; D unresolved. Germline CDR1 reads DFQATT; CDR2 reads SNEGSKA (reference sequence). There are 10 residues in the CDR3. The CDR3 DNA is TGCAGTGCTAGTAGGGCAGTCTTGCTCTTC. Its protein is CSASRAVLLF.

This clone came up once. The DNA of the CDR3 is TGTGCCAGCAGTTCCCCCCGGGGCATAGAGTTCTTC. Translation: CASSSPRGIEFF. V gene TRBV6-5 combines with J gene TRBJ2-1; D tentatively reads TRBD1 or TRBD2 (5 bases each). Germline loops: CDR1 MNHEY, CDR2 SVGAGI. Trimming removed 4 bases at V and 14 bases at J, with 15 bases between. The CDR3 runs to 12 residues.

CDR3 sequence: CASSQDRGQGAVGETQYF. CDR3 coding DNA: TGCGCCAGCAGCCAAGATAGGGGACAGGGGGCTGTCGGAGAGACCCAGTACTTC. The rearrangement joins TRBV4-1 to TRBJ2-5; 12 bases agree with TRBD1. CDR3 length: 18 amino acids. The J segment lost 4 bases and the V segment lost 0 bases, leaving 9 bases of the junction unmatched. Germline CDR1 MGHRA, CDR2 YSYEKL.

The rearrangement links TRBV27 to TRBJ2-5; D unclear. The ends were cut back, 5 bases at V and 4 bases at J, with 8 bases in the middle. In germline, CDR1 is MNHEY, CDR2 SMNVEV (reference sequence). This CDR3 is 12 amino acids long. In DNA, the CDR3 is TGTGCCAGCAGTCCAAAGATAGAGACCCAGTACTTC. Translated: CASSPKIETQYF.

The chain joins TRBV11-2 to TRBJ1-2; the match to TRBD1 covers 7 bases. Unmatched junction bases numbered 6, after V lost 3 bases and J lost 8 bases. The CDR3 sequence is 13 residues long. Germline CDR1 and CDR2: SGHAT and FQNNGV. The CDR3 sequence is CASSFVDREGYTF. CDR3 nucleotide sequence: TGTGCCAGCAGCTTCGTAGACAGGGAAGGCTACACCTTC.

This sequence joins TRBV7-8 and TRBJ2-3, with 7 bases fitting TRBD2. V gave up 4 bases and J gave up 3 bases; unmatched junction bases: 13. CDR1 is SGHVS and CDR2 is FQNEAQ in the germline V gene. CDR3 length: 17 amino acids. The CDR3 protein is CASSWEGRVLATDTQYF. The CDR3 DNA is TGTGCCAGCAGCTGGGAGGGCCGCGTCCTAGCAACAGATACGCAGTATTTT.